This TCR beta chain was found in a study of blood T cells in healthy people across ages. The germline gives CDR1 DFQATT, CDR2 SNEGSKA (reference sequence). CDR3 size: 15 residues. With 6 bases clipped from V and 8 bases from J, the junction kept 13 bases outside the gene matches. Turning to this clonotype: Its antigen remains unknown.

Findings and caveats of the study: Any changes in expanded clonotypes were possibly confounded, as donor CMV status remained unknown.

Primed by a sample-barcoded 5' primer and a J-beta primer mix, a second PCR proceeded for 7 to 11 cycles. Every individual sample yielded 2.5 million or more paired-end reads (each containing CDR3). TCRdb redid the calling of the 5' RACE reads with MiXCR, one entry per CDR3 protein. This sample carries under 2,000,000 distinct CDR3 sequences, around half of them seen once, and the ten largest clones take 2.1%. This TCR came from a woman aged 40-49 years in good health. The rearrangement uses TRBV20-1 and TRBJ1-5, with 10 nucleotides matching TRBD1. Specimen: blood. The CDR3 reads CSAPGQGSIVEPQHF. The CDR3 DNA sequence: TGCAGTGCACCGGGACAGGGGTCCATCGTGGAGCCCCAGCATTTT.